The sequence of this T cell receptor (beta chain) was determined in a study of blood T cell repertoires in COVID-19. Study context: Spain, Italy and the United States supplied samples that represented acute and convalescent COVID-19. Sources were T cells, B-cell-depleted T cells, or PBMCs; the material itself was cDNA or gDNA.

In the original processing: The assay estimated nucleated cells by amplifying reference gene primers. Libraries were prepared by immunoSEQ multiplex PCR; TCRdb keeps only in-frame clonotypes and omits some of them. V and J calls and clone size follow that table, whereas D and trimming were derived from the DNA. The table records some 51,000 clones, 86% of them present only once. Germline CDR1 is LGHDT and CDR2 is YNNKEL (reference sequence). The CDR3 covers 13 residues. The germline V and J ends were trimmed by 6 bases and 3 bases, with 12 bases remaining between them. The TCR comes from a man in his 60s with acute or convalescent COVID-19. The material sequenced was peripheral blood. The V call is TRBV3-1 (or the pseudogene TRBV3-2), the J call TRBJ2-7; a weak D match, TRBD2 (6 bases). CDR3 DNA: TGTGCCAGCAGTCTCGGGAGCGGCTACGAGCAGTACTTC. This gives the protein CASSLGSGYEQYF.